The sequence of this T cell receptor beta chain was determined in a study of blood T cell repertoires in COVID-19 (dated by TCRdb to 2018 to 2021). Regarding the complete study: Samples covering the acute and convalescent phases of COVID-19 were provided by collaborators in the United States, Italy and Spain. The prospective study material was composed of cDNA or gDNA derived from T cells, B-cell-depleted T cells, or PBMCs. The dataset comprised deeply sampled blood TCRbeta repertoires from subjects exposed to, actively infected with, or recovered from COVID-19. The repertoires were released in a freely available public database intended as a resource for research on the immune response to SARS-CoV-2. Samples came from the ongoing ImmuneRACE study (first 160 participants) plus 1,254 subjects from 6 global collaborators. A de-identified subject ID, COVID-19 status, age in years and sex were almost always included in the sample metadata. HLA class I and class II types, where available, came from metadata supplied by the sample provider rather than from assay-based typing. What the research found in general, with its limitations: The amount of clinical and demographic metadata varied by source and participant and was provided uncurated.

The immunoSEQ Assay, a bias-controlled multiplex PCR, was used to amplify TCRbeta CDR3 regions from genomic DNA. The original pipeline was this. The number of nucleated cells in each sample was estimated from the amplification of reference gene primers within the assay. Sequence reads were collapsed and filtered to measure the absolute abundance of every unique TCRbeta CDR3 rearrangement. For each sample, productive Simpson clonality was calculated by taking the square root of Simpson's diversity index across productive rearrangements. The clones in this table, taken by TCRdb from immuneACCESS, are in-frame only. Not every clone is retained; where verified, under half of the shortfall comes from an unresolved V gene, and the cause of the rest is unknown. V and J calls and clone size are copied from that table; D and trimming were computed from the DNA. The sample contains 150,000 to 200,000 clones, roughly 93% of them found a single time. Together, the top ten hold roughly 4.5% of the sample.

Whole blood was collected in K2EDTA tubes by collaborating institutions according to the institutions' own protocols. For TCRbeta analysis, collaborators shipped samples in one of three forms: frozen whole blood, isolated PBMCs, or DNA extracted from either of those sample types. To note about this clone: No antigen is known for it. No much larger clone exists at a distance of one base, and base qualities are not known.

CDR1 and CDR2 were assigned from the germline V gene as MNHEY and SVGAGI. The CDR3 runs 16 residues from the cysteine to the phenylalanine. The read is trimmed to its CDR3 DNA, 48 bases read in frame from base 1. Ends trimmed: V by 3 bases, J by 4 bases; bases unmatched to a gene: 9. Rearrangement joined TRBV6-5 to TRBJ1-2, with TRBD1 matching 9 junction bases. The sample taken for sequencing was peripheral blood. This clonotype was sampled from a woman between 45 and 60 years old with acute or convalescent COVID-19. The sequenced DNA: TGTGCCAGCAGTTATCTCCCCACAGGGGGCGTCTATGGCTACACCTTC. It encodes CASSYLPTGGVYGYTF.